The 32 T cell receptor beta chains listed next were all sequenced from one sample in a study of control samples from healthy donors and cancer patients. The assay was immunoSEQ multiplex PCR, and TCRdb's table has in-frame clones only and misses some. The table includes about 79,000 clones, roughly 93% detected once. Material for sequencing was PBMCs. The source of these receptors is a woman aged 40 to 50 with lung cancer.

The J gene is TRBJ1-1, the V gene TRBV2; D perhaps matches TRBD1 (6 bases). The length of the CDR3 is 15 residues. Trimming took 7 bases from V and 5 from J, leaving 20 bases between them. Germline V CDR1 and CDR2: SNHLY, FYNNEI. CDR3 sequence: CASTFAQTGPTEAFF. DNA of the CDR3: TGTGCCAGCACCTTCGCCCAGACAGGCCCAACTGAAGCTTTCTTT.

V is TRBV6-2 or TRBV6-3 and J is TRBJ2-1; 10 bases agree with TRBD2. This CDR3 is 14 amino acids long. From germline, CDR1 is MNHEY and CDR2 SVGEGT. V gave up 2 bases and J gave up 16 bases; unmatched junction bases: 11. In DNA, the CDR3 is TGTGCCAGCAGTTACCTAGCGGGGGCCCCCTTGGGATTCTTC. Its protein product is CASSYLAGAPLGFF.

CDR3 sequence: CSVVDPTVNTEAFF. Written as DNA, the CDR3 is TGCAGCGTCGTGGACCCTACAGTGAACACTGAAGCTTTCTTT. The rearrangement links TRBV29-1 to TRBJ1-1, with unresolved D. The CDR3 totals 14 residues. With 6 bases removed from V and 0 bases from J, the gap between germline ends came to 14 bases. Germline CDR1 SQVTM, CDR2 ANQGSEA.

The chain links TRBV28 to TRBJ1-5; D is perhaps TRBD1 (6 bases). The CDR3 totals 18 residues. Per germline, CDR1 MDHEN and CDR2 SYDVKM. The V end lost 7 bases, the J end lost 1 base, and 23 bases lay between the germline ends. CDR3 DNA: TGTGCCAGCACCCCCCTAGGAAACAGGGTGGGGAGCAATCAGCCCCAGCATTTT. It specifies CASTPLGNRVGSNQPQHF.

A note on this clone: One end of the junction does not line up with germline, which may come from a read error. The chain recombines TRBV27 with TRBJ2-2; no clear D. This CDR3 is 12 amino acids long. CDR1 is MNHEY and CDR2 is SMNVEV in the germline V gene (reference sequence). CDR3 loop: CASSANAGELFF. CDR3 nucleotides: TGTGCCAGCAGTGCGAACGCCGGGGAGCTGTTTTTT.

This clone was detected only a few times. The chain has TRBV7-2 and TRBJ1-6; 7 bases align to TRBD1. The CDR3 has 15 amino acids. Trimming removed 3 bases from V and 10 bases from J; junction bases left unmatched: 9. Looked up from germline, CDR1 is SGHTA and CDR2 is FQGNSA. The CDR3 region has the DNA TGTGCCAGCAGCTTGGGCCCGACAGGGAACTCACCCCTCCACTTT. It yields the protein CASSLGPTGNSPLHF.

This rearrangement joins TRBV4-1 to TRBJ2-3, with D hard to call. Deletions cut 1 base from V and 0 bases from J, with 8 bases between. Germline V gene data show CDR1 as MGHRA and CDR2 as YSYEKL. The CDR3 loop spans 15 amino acids. The CDR3 DNA reads TGCGCCAGCAGCCAAGGGGCGGTTAGCACAGATACGCAGTATTTT. Translated: CASSQGAVSTDTQYF.

The CDR3 protein is CASSVGLPGNTIYF. For the CDR3, the DNA is TGTGCCAGCAGCGTGGGCCTACCAGGAAACACCATATATTTT. The rearrangement uses TRBV5-6 and TRBJ1-3; D uncertain. Germline V CDR1 and CDR2: SGHDT, YYEEEE. V lost 4 bases to trimming and J lost 4 bases, with 12 bases between them. The CDR3 runs to 14 residues.

This clone has only one observation. The V call is TRBV19, the J call TRBJ1-5; TRBD1 matches at 9 bases. The V and J ends lost 7 bases and 6 bases, in that order; junction bases with no gene match: 7. CDR1 is LNHDA, CDR2 SQIVND, per germline (reference sequence). The CDR3 loop spans 14 amino acids. CDR3 in DNA: TGTGCCAGTACGGGGACAGGGCTCCCTCAGCCCCAGCATTTT. It codes for CASTGTGLPQPQHF.

This sequence joins TRBV29-1 and TRBJ1-4, with 7 bases fitting TRBD1. Germline lookup yields CDR1 SQVTM and CDR2 ANQGSEA. This CDR3 contains 14 residues. V lost 6 bases and J lost 5; bases outside the gene matches: 9. DNA for the CDR3: TGCAGCGTCCAATGGGGACAGTCGAATGAAAAACTGTTTTTT. Amino acid sequence: CSVQWGQSNEKLFF. The complete variable domain, with remaining parts taken from reference TRBV29-1 and TRBJ1-4, reads SAVISQKPSRDICQRGTSLTIQCQVDSQVTMMFWYRQQPGQSLTLIATANQGSEATYESGFVIDKFPISRPNLTFSTLTVSNMSPEDSSIYLCSVQWGQSNEKLFFGSGTQLSVL.

This clone was counted only a few times. The chain has TRBV19 and TRBJ1-6; 10 bases line up with TRBD1. There are 15 residues in the CDR3. V lost 5 bases to trimming and J lost 6 bases; unmatched junction nucleotides: 4. Looked up from germline, CDR1 is LNHDA and CDR2 is SQIVND (reference sequence). The CDR3 loop reads CASSLWDRGNSPLHF. DNA for the CDR3: TGTGCCAGTAGTTTGTGGGACAGGGGTAATTCACCCCTCCACTTT.

This clone has more than one count but fewer than ten. The gene calls are TRBV11-2 and TRBJ2-4; a weak D match, TRBD1 (6 bases). CDR1 is SGHAT, CDR2 FQNNGV, per germline. The CDR3 loop spans 14 amino acids. V was trimmed by 2 bases and J by 5 bases, leaving 10 bases between them. DNA for the CDR3: TGTGCCAGCAGCTTAAATTACAGGGAAAACATTCAGTACTTC. Amino acids: CASSLNYRENIQYF. Drawing the rest from reference TRBV11-2 and TRBJ2-4, the complete variable domain is EAGVAQSPRYKIIEKRQSVAFWCNPISGHATLYWYQQILGQGPKLLIQFQNNGVVDDSQLPKDRFSAERLKGVDSTLKIQPAKLEDSAVYLCASSLNYRENIQYFGAGTRLSVL.

The rearrangement joins TRBV11-2 to TRBJ2-7, with D maybe TRBD1 (5 bases). The CDR3 has 12 amino acids. Germline lookup yields CDR1 SGHAT and CDR2 FQNNGV. V lost 0 bases to trimming and J lost 5 bases, with 5 bases between them. DNA of the CDR3: TGTGCCAGCAGCTTAGAAGGGGACGAGCAGTACTTC. This encodes CASSLEGDEQYF.

The chain couples TRBV2 to TRBJ2-5; D perhaps matches TRBD2 (5 bases). From germline, CDR1 is SNHLY and CDR2 FYNNEI. This CDR3 is 11 amino acids long. V gave up 8 bases and J gave up 3 bases, with 7 bases separating them. CDR3 sequence reads: CASGLEETQYF. The DNA of the CDR3 is TGTGCCAGCGGACTGGAAGAGACCCAGTACTTC.

The chain uses TRBV7-3 and TRBJ2-5; D is unclear. The CDR3 length is 14 residues. CDR1 is SGHTA, CDR2 FQGTGA, per germline. Deletions cut 0 bases from V and 3 bases from J, with 8 bases between. The DNA for the CDR3 is TGTGCCAGCAGCTTAACCACAGTAGAAGAGACCCAGTACTTC. Amino acids: CASSLTTVEETQYF.

This clone was seen just once. The chain combines TRBV6-5 with TRBJ2-1, with D perhaps TRBD1 (6 bases). The V end lost 6 bases, the J end lost 6 bases, and 18 bases lay between the germline ends. Germline CDR1 and CDR2: MNHEY and SVGAGI. The CDR3 is made up of 15 amino acids. The CDR3 region has the DNA TGTGCCAGCAGCTACGGGACACCGCTTGTCAATGAGCAGTTCTTC. Encoded protein: CASSYGTPLVNEQFF.

This clone has just one count. The chain couples TRBV9 to TRBJ2-3; TRBD1 agrees at 8 bases. The CDR3 is made up of 12 amino acids. V was clipped by 7 bases and J by 7 bases; unmatched bases: 5. CDR1 and CDR2 (germline): SGDLS, YYNGEE. For the CDR3, the DNA is TGTGCCAGCGGACAGGGTATGAATACGCAGTATTTT. Its translation is CASGQGMNTQYF.

The chain combines TRBV14 with TRBJ1-6; 9 positions match TRBD1. The CDR3 is 15 residues long. V trimming: 6 bases; J trimming: 7 bases; junction bases outside the gene matches: 7. From germline, CDR1 is SGHDN and CDR2 FVKESK. CDR3 residues: CASSLSGTGNSPLHF. In nucleotides, the CDR3 is TGTGCCAGCAGTCTGTCCGGGACAGGGAATTCACCCCTCCACTTT. The whole variable domain, remainder taken from reference TRBV14 and TRBJ1-6, is EAGVTQFPSHSVIEKGQTVTLRCDPISGHDNLYWYRRVMGKEIKFLLHFVKESKQDESGMPNNRFLAERTGGTYSTLKVQPAELEDSGVYFCASSLSGTGNSPLHFGNGTRLTVT.

The chain couples TRBV15 to TRBJ1-2; D remains ambiguous. The germline gives CDR1 LNHNV, CDR2 YYDKDF (reference sequence). This CDR3 region has 18 residues. Trimming left V 0 bases short and J 5 bases short, with 22 bases between. CDR3 in amino acids: CATSRDYSEARPPYGYTF. The CDR3 DNA is TGTGCCACCAGCAGAGATTATTCGGAGGCCCGACCCCCTTATGGCTACACCTTC.

CDR3 in DNA: TGTGCCAGCAGCACATGGAATGAGCAGTTCTTC. Protein sequence: CASSTWNEQFF. The rearrangement links TRBV12-3 or TRBV12-4 to TRBJ2-1, with D hard to call. V gave up 6 bases and J gave up 7 bases, with 7 bases separating them. The CDR3 contains 11 residues.

This clone appeared a few times. The chain joins TRBV7-8 to TRBJ1-3, with no clear D. Germline V lookup: CDR1 SGHVS, CDR2 FQNEAQ. The ends were cut back, 1 base at V and 5 bases at J, with 6 bases in the middle. The CDR3 has 13 amino acids. CDR3 sequence (DNA): TGTGCCAGCAGCTTAGGAGGGAGAAACACCATATATTTT. It specifies CASSLGGRNTIYF.

The rearrangement links TRBV3-1 (or the pseudogene TRBV3-2) to TRBJ2-7, with 8 bases matching TRBD1. This CDR3 is 15 amino acids long. The germline V gene has CDR1 LGHDT and CDR2 YNNKEL (reference sequence). Trimming removed 0 bases from V and 2 bases from J; junction bases left unmatched: 3. CDR3 sequence: CASSQEGTGTYEQYF. The CDR3 coding sequence is TGTGCCAGCAGCCAAGAGGGGACAGGCACCTACGAGCAGTACTTC.

The V and J genes are TRBV4-1 and TRBJ1-1, with a weak D call TRBD1 (5 bases). The CDR3 has 13 amino acids. Germline values: CDR1 MGHRA, CDR2 YSYEKL. Trimming cost V 1 base and J 5 bases, with 8 bases left between them. CDR3 protein: CASSQARVTEAFF. The CDR3 nucleotides are TGCGCCAGCAGCCAAGCCAGGGTTACTGAAGCTTTCTTT.

J is TRBJ2-1 and V is TRBV19; no reliable D call. Germline-derived CDR1 and CDR2 are LNHDA and SQIVND (reference sequence). V was pared by 3 bases and J by 10 bases, with 16 bases between. This CDR3 spans 14 amino acids. The DNA for the CDR3 is TGTGCCAGTAGTATCGACCCCGGCAGCCTAGAGCAGTTCTTC. Translating gives CASSIDPGSLEQFF.

The rearrangement links TRBV9 to TRBJ2-2; D remains unclear. The V end was cut by 3 bases, the J end by 6 bases, with 3 bases between. The CDR3 length is 11 residues. Germline assignment: CDR1 SGDLS and CDR2 YYNGEE. The CDR3 DNA follows: TGTGCCAGCAGCGCAGCCGGGGAGCTGTTTTTT. This sequence encodes CASSAAGELFF.

The rearrangement links TRBV11-1 to TRBJ2-5; 7 bases agree with TRBD2. The CDR3 loop spans 14 amino acids. V was clipped by 5 bases and J by 5 bases; unmatched bases: 8. In germline, CDR1 is SGHAT, CDR2 FQDESV (reference sequence). The CDR3 coding sequence is TGTGCCAGCAGCCCCGGGTCTAGCGGTGAGACCCAGTACTTC. It codes for CASSPGSSGETQYF.

This chain links TRBV3-1 (or the pseudogene TRBV3-2) with TRBJ2-7; no clear D. The V gene's germline CDR1 is LGHDT and CDR2 YNNKEL (reference sequence). CDR3 length: 14 residues. V lost 4 bases to trimming and J lost 1 base, with 11 bases between them. The CDR3 coding sequence is TGTGCCAGCAGCCCTAGGGATGCGTCCTACGAGCAGTACTTC. Translating gives CASSPRDASYEQYF.

The chain links TRBV9 to TRBJ2-5; 10 bases map to TRBD2. V trimming: 5 bases; J trimming: 1 base; junction bases outside the gene matches: 5. CDR1 SGDLS and CDR2 YYNGEE come from the germline V gene. The CDR3 runs 15 residues. In nucleotides, the CDR3 is TGTGCCAGCAGTAATAGCGGGGGGACCCAAGAGACCCAGTACTTC. The encoded protein is CASSNSGGTQETQYF.

The chain recombines TRBV6-1 with TRBJ1-2; 8 bases line up with TRBD1. CDR3 length: 14 amino acids. The V gene's germline CDR1 is MNHNS and CDR2 SASEGT. V gave up 3 bases and J gave up 0 bases; unmatched junction bases: 0. CDR3 sequence: CASSETGANYGYTF. In nucleotides, the CDR3 is TGTGCCAGCAGTGAGACAGGGGCTAACTATGGCTACACCTTC.

The chain is built from TRBV30 and TRBJ1-6; D is possibly TRBD1 (5 bases). The germline V and J ends were trimmed by 0 bases and 9 bases, with 24 bases remaining between them. The CDR3 extends over 18 amino acids. Germline-derived CDR1 and CDR2 are GTSNPN and SVGIG (reference sequence). CDR3 protein: CAWSVLRGHQSTGSPLHF. The CDR3 nucleotides read TGTGCCTGGAGTGTCCTCCGCGGACACCAATCCACAGGTTCACCCCTCCACTTT.

The count of this clone is one. The chain joins TRBV19 to TRBJ2-7; 7 bases match TRBD1. Germline assignment: CDR1 LNHDA and CDR2 SQIVND (reference sequence). The CDR3 is 16 amino acids. The J segment lost 3 bases and the V segment lost 4 bases, leaving 12 bases of the junction unmatched. The CDR3 sequence: CASSRFPGQEDYEQYF. The CDR3 nucleotides read TGTGCCAGTAGTAGGTTCCCCGGACAGGAGGACTACGAGCAGTACTTC.

The chain carries TRBV29-1 and TRBJ2-6, with 9 nucleotides matching TRBD1. The CDR3 has 16 residues. V dropped 4 bases and J dropped 0; count of bases not matched to a gene: 4. CDR1 SQVTM and CDR2 ANQGSEA come from the germline V gene. In nucleotides, the CDR3 is TGCAGCGTTGGTGGGGACAGGGACTCTGGGGCCAACGTCCTGACTTTC. This sequence encodes CSVGGDRDSGANVLTF.